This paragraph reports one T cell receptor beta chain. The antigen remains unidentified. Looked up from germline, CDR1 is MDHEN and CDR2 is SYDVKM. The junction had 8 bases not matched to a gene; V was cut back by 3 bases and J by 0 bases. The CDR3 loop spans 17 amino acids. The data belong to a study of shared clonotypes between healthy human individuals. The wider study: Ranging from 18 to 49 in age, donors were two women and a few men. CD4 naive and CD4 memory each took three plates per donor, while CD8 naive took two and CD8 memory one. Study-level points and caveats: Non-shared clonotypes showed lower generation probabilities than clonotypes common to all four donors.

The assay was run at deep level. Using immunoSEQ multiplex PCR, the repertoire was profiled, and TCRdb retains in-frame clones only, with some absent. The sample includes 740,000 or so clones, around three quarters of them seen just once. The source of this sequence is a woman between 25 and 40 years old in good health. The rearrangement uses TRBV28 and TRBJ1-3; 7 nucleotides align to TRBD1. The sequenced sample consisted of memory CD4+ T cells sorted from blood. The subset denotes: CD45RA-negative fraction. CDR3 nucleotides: TGTGCCAGCAGTTTCACGGGACAGAGGCGCTCTGGAAACACCATATATTTT. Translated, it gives CASSFTGQRRSGNTIYF.